This T cell receptor beta chain originates from a study of molecular identifiers for immune sequencing clone quantification. Previously described methods and listed TCR primers were employed for the bulk TCR libraries. MiXCR, run by TCRdb on the PCR reads, gives a single entry per CDR3 protein. The sample includes 9,500 to 15,000 distinct CDR3 sequences, around a sixth of them seen just once. Findings of the study overall: Because of identical TCR molecules sharing a barcode, sizes of highly expanded clones could be underestimated.

V shed 6 bases and J 2 bases; nucleotides not matched to a gene: 6. The CDR3 covers 15 residues. From germline, CDR1 is SGHTA and CDR2 FQGNSA. In its sample, this clonotype is medium-sized. Antigen unknown. Every naive CD8 library was made from between about 17,000 and 1,000,000 sorted cells with 10%, 30% or 50% RNA. Sorting defined naive CD8 T cells as CD8+CD4-CCR7+CD45RA+. This TCR was recovered from a human donor in good health. Some libraries in this study had Jurkat cell RNA spiked in. The sample taken for sequencing was naive CD8+ T cells from blood, with Jurkat cell RNA spiked in. Described subset: FACS-sorted CD8+CD4-CCR7+CD45RA+ naive T cells. The chain carries TRBV7-2 and TRBJ2-7, with 11 bases lining up with TRBD2. In DNA form, the CDR3 reads TGTGCCAGCAGTTACCGACTAGCGGGGACCTACGAGCAGTACTTC. It translates to CASSYRLAGTYEQYF. Supplemented by reference TRBV7-2 and TRBJ2-7, the full variable domain reads GAGVSQSPSNKVTEKGKDVELRCDPISGHTALYWYRQSLGQGLEFLIYFQGNSAPDKSGLPSDRFSAERTGGSVSTLTIQRTQQEDSAVYLCASSYRLAGTYEQYFGPGTRLTVT.